These T cell receptor beta chains were read from a single sample in a study of T cell responses to AZD1222 COVID-19 vaccine. Profiling relied on immunoSEQ multiplex PCR, and the TCRdb table lists in-frame clones only, not all of them. In the table there are 100,000 to 130,000 clones, roughly 89% of which are singletons. Sequencing used peripheral blood, obtained on day 0 of AZD1222 vaccination. The receptors shown here come from an adult in good health. Each CDR3 is given with its conserved first and last residue. The D gene is left open where the match is weak. Part of the rows lack a size; the others show once, few, many or a class for expanded clones.

>-|-|TRBJ1-3|TRBV6-4
TGTGCCAGCAGTGGCCCCTGGATATCTGGAAACACCATATATTTT
CASSGPWISGNTIYF
>-|-|TRBJ2-7|TRBV7-2
TGTGCCAGCAGCTTAGCGAGGACGGGCCCCTACGAGCAGTACTTC
CASSLARTGPYEQYF
>-|-|TRBJ2-7|TRBV18
TGTGCCAGCTCAACTGACAGCTACGAGCAGTACTTC
CASSTDSYEQYF
>-|-|TRBJ2-7|TRBV6-2/TRBV6-3
TGTGCCAGCAGTTCCCCGGGACCTGCCTACGAGCAGTACTTC
CASSSPGPAYEQYF
>TRBD2|-|TRBJ2-1|TRBV5-8
TGTGCCAGCAGCCCGGAAGGACTAGCGGGGGAGAATGAGCAGTTCTTC
CASSPEGLAGENEQFF
>TRBD2|-|TRBJ2-7|TRBV9
TGTGCCAGCAGCGCCGGACTAGCGGGGAACTCCTACGAGCAGTACTTC
CASSAGLAGNSYEQYF
>-|few|TRBJ1-5|TRBV7-2
TGTGCCAGCAGGGCAAGGGTCGGGGATCAGCCCCAGCATTTT
CASRARVGDQPQHF
>-|once|TRBJ1-1|TRBV27
TGTGCCAGCAGTTTAGTCAGGAACACTGAAGCTTTCTTT
CASSLVRNTEAFF
>-|-|TRBJ2-7|TRBV10-3
TGTGCCATCAGTGATCCCACCTACGAGCAGTACTTC
CAISDPTYEQYF
>TRBD1|-|TRBJ1-4|TRBV19
TGTGCCAGTAGTCGGAACAGGGGCACTAATGAAAAACTGTTTTTT
CASSRNRGTNEKLFF
>TRBD1|-|TRBJ2-7|TRBV15
TGTGCCACCAGCAGAACCAGACAAGGGGGACAGAACTTC
CATSRTRQGGQNF
>TRBD1|-|TRBJ2-7|TRBV2
TGTGCCAGCAGTGCTGGCAGGGGGACCTACGAGCAGTACTTC
CASSAGRGTYEQYF
>-|once|TRBJ2-5|TRBV13
TGTGCCAGCAGCTTTTCGGGGAAAGAGACCCAGTACTTC
CASSFSGKETQYF
>TRBD2|-|TRBJ2-2|TRBV10-1
TGCGCCAGCAGTTACGATAGCGGGGGGATTCTAGGTTCCGGGGAGCTGTTTTTT
CASSYDSGGILGSGELFF
>-|-|TRBJ1-2|TRBV18
TGTGCCAGCTCACCTATACAGGCCAGGGAGAACTATGGCTACACCTTC
CASSPIQARENYGYTF
>-|-|TRBJ2-1|TRBV18
TGTGCCAGCTCACCCGCCGGAGGAGAGCAGTTCTTC
CASSPAGGEQFF
>TRBD1|-|TRBJ2-1|TRBV5-8
TGTGCCAGCAGCTTGGGACAGGGGGCCTATGAGCAGTTCTTC
CASSLGQGAYEQFF
>-|once|TRBJ1-5|TRBV4-1
TGCGCCAGCAGCCAAGAAGGGACATACAATCAGCCCCAGCATTTT
CASSQEGTYNQPQHF
>TRBD2|-|TRBJ2-3|TRBV7-2
TGTGCCAGCAGAGTAACTAGCGGGGACACAGATACGCAGTATTTT
CASRVTSGDTDTQYF
>TRBD1|-|TRBJ1-2|TRBV24-1
TGTGCCACCAGTGAGCCTGGACAGGGTAACTATGGCTACACCTTC
CATSEPGQGNYGYTF
>TRBD1|-|TRBJ2-7|TRBV5-4
TGTGCCAGCAGCCGTCCCGGGACAGGGGGCTACGAGCAGTACTTC
CASSRPGTGGYEQYF
>-|once|TRBJ2-3|TRBV3-1/TRBV3-2
TGTGCCAGCAGCCTCGGGACTCCAGGGGTGGATACGCAGTATTTT
CASSLGTPGVDTQYF
>-|-|TRBJ2-7|TRBV7-2
TGTGCCAGCAGTTCCCGGGAGTCCTACGAGCAGTACTTC
CASSSRESYEQYF
>-|-|TRBJ1-1|TRBV4-3
TGCGCCAGCAGCCTGACGCTAGTGGGCAACACTGAAGCTTTCTTT
CASSLTLVGNTEAFF
>TRBD1|-|TRBJ1-4|TRBV19
TGTGCCAGTAGGAGACAGGGGGCTTCGACTAATGAAAAACTGTTTTTT
CASRRQGASTNEKLFF
>-|-|TRBJ1-1|TRBV10-3
TGTGCCATCAGTGAGAACACTGAAGCTTTCTTT
CAISENTEAFF
>-|few|TRBJ1-2|TRBV7-9
TGTGCCAGCAGCTTAGGTTCTGGGGGTGGCTACACCTTC
CASSLGSGGGYTF
>-|-|TRBJ1-5|TRBV5-4
TGTGCCAGCAGCCCGTCACCGGCGGGAAATCAGCCCCAGCATTTT
CASSPSPAGNQPQHF
>-|-|TRBJ1-1|TRBV5-1
TGCGCCAGCAGCCCAAACCCGGGGATGAACACTGAAGCTTTCTTT
CASSPNPGMNTEAFF
>-|-|TRBJ1-4|TRBV5-1
TGCGCCAGCAGCTTGGACGGGGGTCTTGAAAAACTGTTTTTT
CASSLDGGLEKLFF
>TRBD2|-|TRBJ2-5|TRBV20-1
TGCAGTGCTAGTCCAAGCGGGGGGCGCCAAGAGACCCAGTACTTC
CSASPSGGRQETQYF
>TRBD1|-|TRBJ2-1|TRBV4-3
TGCGCCAGCAGCTCGGGACAGGGTAGTTGGGAGCAGTTCTTC
CASSSGQGSWEQFF
>TRBD2|-|TRBJ2-3|TRBV19
TGTGCCAGTAGTCGGCTAGCGGGGGGATTACGAAACACAGATACGCAGTATTTT
CASSRLAGGLRNTDTQYF
>TRBD2|-|TRBJ2-7|TRBV4-2
TGTGCCAGCAGCCAAGTACTAGCGGACACCTACGAGCAGTACTTC
CASSQVLADTYEQYF
>-|-|TRBJ2-1|TRBV5-1
TGCGCCAGCAGCTTGGCCGGGACTCTATCCTACAATGAGCAGTTCTTC
CASSLAGTLSYNEQFF
>TRBD1|once|TRBJ1-1|TRBV29-1
TGCAGCGTTGGGCCGGGACAGACCCCTGAAGCTTTCTTT
CSVGPGQTPEAFF
>-|once|TRBJ2-7|TRBV25-1
TGTGCCAGCAGCGTAGGATACGAGCAGTACTTC
CASSVGYEQYF
>-|-|TRBJ2-3|TRBV7-9
TGTGCCAGCCGGTCCTCCGGAGTGGGACACACAGATACGCAGTATTTT
CASRSSGVGHTDTQYF
>TRBD1|-|TRBJ1-2|TRBV19
TGTGCCAGTAGTATTTTCCAGGGGGCGTTTCGTGGCTACACCTTC
CASSIFQGAFRGYTF
>TRBD1|-|TRBJ1-1|TRBV11-2
TGTGCCAGCAGCTTTACCGGGACAGGGTTGACTGAAGCTTTCTTT
CASSFTGTGLTEAFF
>-|-|TRBJ2-5|TRBV6-5
TGTGCCAGCAGTTACTGGGGGACTCAAGAGACCCAGTACTTC
CASSYWGTQETQYF
>TRBD2|-|TRBJ2-7|TRBV5-4
TGTGCCAGCAGCTTGGGGACTAGCGGCCCCTACGAGCAGTACTTC
CASSLGTSGPYEQYF
>-|-|TRBJ1-3|TRBV27
TGTGCCAGCAGTCTGAAGGGCTCCCCGGGAGGAAACACCATATATTTT
CASSLKGSPGGNTIYF
>TRBD1|-|TRBJ1-4|TRBV6-5
TGTGCCAGCAGTACCCGACAGGGGGGTATCGGAAAACTGTTTTTT
CASSTRQGGIGKLFF
>TRBD1|-|TRBJ1-2|TRBV30
TGTGCCTGGAGTCCCCACCGGGACAGGGGCGGCTACACCTTC
CAWSPHRDRGGYTF
>-|-|TRBJ2-5|TRBV2
TGTGCCAGCAGTGAAGGGTTGTTAGAGACCCAGTACTTC
CASSEGLLETQYF
>-|-|TRBJ2-7|TRBV5-5
TGTGCCAGCAGCTTGGGGCTGCAGGGTTCCTACGAGCAGTACTTC
CASSLGLQGSYEQYF
>TRBD2|-|TRBJ2-5|TRBV7-6
TGTGCCAGCAGCACCGGACTAGCGGGTCCACAAGAGACCCAGTACTTC
CASSTGLAGPQETQYF
>-|-|TRBJ1-3|TRBV19
TGTGCCAGTAGTACCATACAGGGCGAGAGAGGAAACACCATATATTTT
CASSTIQGERGNTIYF
>-|-|TRBJ2-6|TRBV5-1
TGCGCCAGCAGCTTGGGACAGCTTAGTGGGGCCGGGGCCAACGTCCTGACTTTC
CASSLGQLSGAGANVLTF
>-|-|TRBJ2-2|TRBV11-3
TGTGCCAGCAGCCCGGTCGGCGGGGGCGCAGGCGGGGAGCTGTTTTTT
CASSPVGGGAGGELFF
>-|-|TRBJ1-4|TRBV12-3/TRBV12-4
TGTGCCAGCAGTTTGAATATCAATGAAAAACTGTTTTTT
CASSLNINEKLFF
>-|-|TRBJ2-4|TRBV25-1
TGTGCCAGCAGCGACCCAGGGGCCAAAAACATTCAGTACTTC
CASSDPGAKNIQYF